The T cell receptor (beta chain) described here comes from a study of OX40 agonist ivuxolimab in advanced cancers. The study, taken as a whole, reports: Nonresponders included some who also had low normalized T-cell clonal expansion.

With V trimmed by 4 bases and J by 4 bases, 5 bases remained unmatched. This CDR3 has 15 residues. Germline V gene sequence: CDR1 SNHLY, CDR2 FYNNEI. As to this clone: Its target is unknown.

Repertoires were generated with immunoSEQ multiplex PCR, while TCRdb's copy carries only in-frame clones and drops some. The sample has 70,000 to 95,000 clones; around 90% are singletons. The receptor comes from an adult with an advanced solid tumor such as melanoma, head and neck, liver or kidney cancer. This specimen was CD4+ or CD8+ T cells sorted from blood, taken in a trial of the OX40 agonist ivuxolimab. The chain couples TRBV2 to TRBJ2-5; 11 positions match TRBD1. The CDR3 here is CASSAGTGGRETQYF. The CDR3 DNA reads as TGTGCCAGCAGTGCTGGGACAGGGGGTAGAGAGACCCAGTACTTC.